This TCR beta chain is drawn from a study of blood T cells in healthy people across ages. Germline values: CDR1 ENHRY, CDR2 SYGVKD. This CDR3 is 15 amino acids long. PCR was performed a second time for about 7 to 11 cycles using a sample-barcoded 5' primer and a J-beta primer mix. TCRdb analysed the 5' RACE reads with MiXCR anew, one entry per CDR3 protein. The sample holds about 780,000 distinct CDR3 sequences; roughly 25% are singletons and the top ten take about 3%. This clonotype was detected a few times. The same data also went into a second study, on T cells of mothers and their children. From that second work: M1S, a second-PCR primer, added sample barcodes and 2-4 random nucleotides. Thymic selection, a shaping force on TCR recombination output, acts similarly in related and unrelated pairs.

This chain links TRBV10-3 with TRBJ2-5; 8 bases align to TRBD2. Judging by the DNA end, TRBJ2-7 fits better; the J call may be wrong. Material for sequencing was blood. The clonotype originates from a boy aged 5-17 years in good health. This CDR3 is CAISGAGTRTYEQYF. In nucleotides, the CDR3 is TGTGCCATCAGTGGGGCCGGGACTAGAACCTACGAGCAGTACTTC.